This T cell receptor (beta chain) was captured in a study of human CD8 memory T cell subsets. Study-wide results and caveats: There were indications from Chao1 estimates that stem-like memory T cells were more diverse than precursor exhausted T cells.

Healthy donors provided the buffy coats that yielded the PBMC. Enrichment for total CD8+ T cells was performed by negative magnetic separation. TCR beta was sequenced from UMI-tagged 5' RACE libraries. TCRdb reprocessed the 5' RACE reads, keeping one entry per CDR3 protein, no DNA. The sample shows about 9,300 distinct CDR3 sequences, and 22% sits with its ten largest clones. Turning to this clonotype: The antigen remains undetermined.

The specimen was CD8+ T cells from PBMCs. This sequence originates from a human donor in good health.

The CDR3 sequence is CASSVDTTRSYNEQFF. The chain carries TRBV9 and TRBJ2-1. Germline V gene sequence: CDR1 SGDLS, CDR2 YYNGEE. The CDR3 totals 16 residues.